One and the same sample provided the 27 T cell receptor beta chains below, sequenced in a study of cytomegalovirus exposure and HLA in healthy donors. In the PCR, 60 Vbeta and 13 Jbeta primers were used. Assay: immunoSEQ multiplex PCR; the TCRdb copy retains only in-frame clones and omits some. The table shows 270,000 or so clones, with about 90% occurring only once. The sequenced sample consisted of PBMCs. The receptor source for this set is a girl aged 2-10 years in good health and CMV-seronegative.

The chain uses TRBV6-6 and TRBJ1-2, with 9 bases fitting TRBD1. Germline-derived CDR1 and CDR2 are MNHNY and SVGAGI (reference sequence). The ends lost 4 bases at V and 1 base at J; junction bases unmatched: 1. CDR3 length: 14 residues. CDR3 protein: CASSSGQGNYGYTF. Written as DNA, the CDR3 is TGTGCCAGCAGTTCGGGACAGGGTAACTATGGCTACACCTTC.

The V and J genes are TRBV7-9 and TRBJ2-2, with D hard to call. The CDR3 contains 12 residues. The ends were cut back, 3 bases at V and 10 bases at J, with 9 bases in the middle. Germline CDR1 and CDR2: SEHNR and FQNEAQ (reference sequence). CDR3 DNA: TGTGCCAGCAGCTTTCGTGTAGAGGAGCTGTTTTTT. Protein: CASSFRVEELFF.

The chain combines TRBV7-8 with TRBJ2-7; the D gene is possibly TRBD2 (6 bases). Germline lookup yields CDR1 SGHVS and CDR2 FQNEAQ. This CDR3 region has 13 residues. The germline V and J ends were trimmed by 5 bases and 4 bases, with 12 bases remaining between them. CDR3 DNA: TGTGCCAGCAGCCCCTCCCGGGAGTACGAGCAGTACTTC. This codes for CASSPSREYEQYF.

This clone was seen a few times. The chain uses TRBV5-6 and TRBJ2-7; the match to TRBD1 covers 11 bases. CDR1 and CDR2 (germline): SGHDT, YYEEEE. The CDR3 spans 14 residues. The V and J ends lost 3 bases and 2 bases, in that order; junction bases with no gene match: 1. This chain's CDR3 is CASSSGQGAYEQYF. The CDR3 DNA follows: TGTGCCAGCAGCTCGGGACAGGGGGCCTACGAGCAGTACTTC.

This chain uses TRBV4-2 with TRBJ2-7, with 8 bases aligning to TRBD2. CDR3 size: 16 residues. Unmatched junction bases numbered 6, after V lost 1 base and J lost 1 base. From germline, CDR1 is LGHNA and CDR2 YNFKEQ. The CDR3 loop reads CASSQVSGGASYEQYF. As DNA, the CDR3 is TGTGCCAGCAGCCAAGTTTCGGGGGGGGCATCCTACGAGCAGTACTTC.

CDR3 sequence: CASSYHGGPRDVAGELFF. The CDR3 region has the DNA TGTGCCAGCAGCTATCACGGGGGGCCTCGAGATGTCGCCGGGGAGCTGTTTTTT. The J gene is TRBJ2-2, the V gene TRBV11-2; tentatively, D is TRBD2 (7 bases). Trimming removed 4 bases at V and 6 bases at J, with 24 bases between. Germline-derived CDR1 and CDR2 are SGHAT and FQNNGV. CDR3 length equals 18 residues.

The chain links TRBV5-1 to TRBJ1-1; unclear D gene. The CDR3 extends over 12 amino acids. Germline loops: CDR1 SGHRS, CDR2 YFSETQ. With 1 base removed from V and 2 bases from J, the gap between germline ends came to 3 bases. Here the CDR3 DNA reads TGCGCCAGCAGCTTGACAAACACTGAAGCTTTCTTT. Protein product: CASSLTNTEAFF.

The chain employs TRBV25-1 and TRBJ2-1; D perhaps matches TRBD2 (5 bases). Germline assignment: CDR1 MGHDK and CDR2 SYGVNS. Trimming pared 4 bases from V and 2 bases from J, leaving 9 bases between. This CDR3 contains 14 residues. The CDR3 DNA follows: TGTGCCAGCAGTGTGAGCGGACCCTACAATGAGCAGTTCTTC. It encodes CASSVSGPYNEQFF.

The gene calls are TRBV30 and TRBJ1-4; D is perhaps TRBD1 (5 bases). The V gene lost 0 bases and the J gene lost 0 bases, with 11 bases spanning the gap. The CDR3 is 16 amino acids. CDR1 is GTSNPN, CDR2 SVGIG, per germline (reference sequence). CDR3 sequence reads: CAWSVRWGATNEKLFF. The CDR3 coding sequence is TGTGCCTGGAGTGTACGCTGGGGCGCAACTAATGAAAAACTGTTTTTT.

The chain combines TRBV19 with TRBJ2-7; 7 bases match TRBD1. This CDR3 contains 16 residues. V shed 5 bases and J 7 bases; nucleotides not matched to a gene: 17. Germline CDR1 and CDR2: LNHDA and SQIVND (reference sequence). Written as DNA, the CDR3 is TGTGCCAGTAGTGCGGTACAGGGGATTCAGTCCCGGGAGCAGTACTTC. Translated: CASSAVQGIQSREQYF.

V and J are TRBV6-6 and TRBJ2-5, with 9 bases lining up with TRBD2. The CDR3 contains 16 residues. The V gene end was trimmed by 5 bases and the J gene end by 1 base; junction bases not matched to a gene: 8. From germline, CDR1 is MNHNY and CDR2 SVGAGI (reference sequence). The CDR3 sequence is CASSGRGLAIQETQYF. For the CDR3, the DNA is TGTGCCAGCAGTGGAAGGGGACTAGCTATCCAAGAGACCCAGTACTTC.

This chain uses TRBV19 with TRBJ2-1, with TRBD2 as a possible D gene (6 bases). CDR1 is LNHDA, CDR2 SQIVND, per germline (reference sequence). Trimming removed 8 bases from V and 4 bases from J, with 18 bases in between. There are 15 residues in the CDR3. Here the CDR3 DNA reads TGTGCCAGTTCCTTCGGCGGGATCGGGTACAATGAGCAGTTCTTC. It yields the protein CASSFGGIGYNEQFF.

This clone was seen more than once but under ten times. This chain uses TRBV29-1 with TRBJ1-2; D unresolved. Trimming took 2 bases from V and 8 from J, leaving 6 bases between them. Germline V lookup: CDR1 SQVTM, CDR2 ANQGSEA. This CDR3 has 10 residues. The CDR3 DNA is TGCAGCGTTGAACAGGTCGGCTACACCTTC. Its protein product is CSVEQVGYTF.

The chain joins TRBV9 to TRBJ1-2; 7 bases map to TRBD1. CDR3 size: 14 residues. Trimming at V came to 0 bases and at J to 8 bases, leaving 7 bases not matched to a gene. Germline values: CDR1 SGDLS, CDR2 YYNGEE. DNA of the CDR3: TGTGCCAGCAGCGTAGGGTACAGGGGTGACGGCTACACCTTC. This codes for CASSVGYRGDGYTF.

In its sample, this clone was seen once. The J gene is TRBJ2-1, the V gene TRBV7-6; D is ambiguous. The V gene lost 4 bases and the J gene lost 10 bases, with 11 bases spanning the gap. Per germline, CDR1 SGHVS and CDR2 FNYEAQ. The CDR3 totals 12 residues. The CDR3 loop reads CASSSHTKEQFF. The CDR3 coding sequence is TGTGCCAGCAGCTCGCATACTAAGGAGCAGTTCTTC.

V and J are TRBV2 and TRBJ1-2; D not resolved. The CDR3 extends over 12 amino acids. V lost 7 bases and J lost 4, with 10 bases in between. CDR1 SNHLY and CDR2 FYNNEI come from the germline V gene. The CDR3, as DNA: TGTGCCAGCATCGAGGGTAGCTATGGCTACACCTTC. Its protein is CASIEGSYGYTF.

The rearrangement uses TRBV2 and TRBJ1-5, with a weak D call TRBD1 (6 bases). CDR1 SNHLY and CDR2 FYNNEI come from the germline V gene. The CDR3 is 14 amino acids. Trimming took 8 bases from V and 2 from J, leaving 13 bases between them. The CDR3 loop reads CASALAGGNQPQHF. The CDR3 nucleotides read TGTGCCAGCGCCTTGGCAGGGGGCAATCAGCCCCAGCATTTT. The entire variable domain, with the rest obtained from reference TRBV2 and TRBJ1-5, is as follows: EPEVTQTPSHQVTQMGQEVILRCVPISNHLYFYWYRQILGQKVEFLVSFYNNEISEKSEIFDDQFSVERPDGSNFTLKIRSTKLEDSAMYFCASALAGGNQPQHFGDGTRLSIL.

The V and J genes are TRBV4-1 and TRBJ2-1, with 9 nucleotides matching TRBD2. Germline lookup yields CDR1 MGHRA and CDR2 YSYEKL. This CDR3 spans 16 amino acids. V shed 4 bases and J 4 bases; nucleotides not matched to a gene: 8. The CDR3 sequence is CASSPLLAGDYNEQFF. The CDR3 nucleotides are TGCGCCAGCAGCCCCCTTTTAGCGGGAGATTACAATGAGCAGTTCTTC.

In its sample, this clone was seen once. The chain employs TRBV4-1 and TRBJ2-7; 7 nucleotides align to TRBD2. CDR1 and CDR2 from the germline V gene are MGHRA and YSYEKL. V dropped 4 bases and J dropped 2; count of bases not matched to a gene: 11. This CDR3 comprises 16 residues. The CDR3 here is CASSLGEASGTYEQYF. The CDR3, as DNA: TGCGCCAGCAGCCTTGGAGAGGCTAGCGGTACCTACGAGCAGTACTTC.

J is TRBJ2-3 and V is TRBV5-4; D uncertain. The germline V gene encodes CDR1 SGHNT and CDR2 YYREEE (reference sequence). The CDR3 covers 13 residues. Trimming took off 4 bases at V and 3 bases at J, with 9 bases between the two ends. As DNA, the CDR3 is TGTGCCAGCAGCGGGCAAAGAACAGATACGCAGTATTTT. The encoded protein is CASSGQRTDTQYF. Drawing the rest from reference TRBV5-4 and TRBJ2-3, the complete variable domain is ETGVTQSPTHLIKTRGQQVTLRCSSQSGHNTVSWYQQALGQGPQFIFQYYREEENGRGNFPPRFSGLQFPNYSSELNVNALELDDSALYLCASSGQRTDTQYFGPGTRLTVL.

The rearrangement links TRBV5-6 to TRBJ2-6, with 7 bases that match TRBD1. The V segment lost 1 base and the J segment 6 bases; nucleotides outside the gene matches: 4. The CDR3 has 15 residues. CDR1 and CDR2 (germline): SGHDT, YYEEEE. In DNA form, the CDR3 reads TGTGCCAGCAGCTTGAAGACAGGGCAGGCCAACGTCCTGACTTTC. Translating it yields CASSLKTGQANVLTF.

The chain has TRBV5-8 and TRBJ2-3, with 9 positions matching TRBD1. Germline CDR1 reads SGHTS; CDR2 reads YDEGEE. Germline trimming cut 4 bases from V and 2 bases from J; bases unmatched to any gene: 8. CDR3 length: 16 amino acids. DNA of the CDR3: TGTGCCAGCAGCGCTCCCGGGACAGGGCCCACAGATACGCAGTATTTT. It codes for CASSAPGTGPTDTQYF.

The V call is TRBV4-1, the J call TRBJ1-6, with TRBD1 as a possible D gene (6 bases). V dropped 4 bases and J dropped 8 bases, with 15 bases sitting between them. The CDR3 loop spans 15 amino acids. The V gene's germline CDR1 is MGHRA and CDR2 YSYEKL. Here the CDR3 reads CASSRGPSGDSPLHF. The CDR3, as DNA: TGCGCCAGCAGCCGGGGGCCAAGCGGGGATTCACCCCTCCACTTT.

J is TRBJ1-2 and V is TRBV7-3; 9 bases align to TRBD1. Germline V gene data show CDR1 as SGHTA and CDR2 as FQGTGA. The CDR3 runs to 13 residues. Unmatched junction bases numbered 4, after V lost 5 bases and J lost 6 bases. CDR3 DNA sequence: TGTGCCAGCAGCCCTACAGGGGGCGATGGCTACACCTTC. Amino acid sequence: CASSPTGGDGYTF.

The V gene is TRBV7-3, the J gene TRBJ1-1; 7 bases agree with TRBD1. The CDR3 totals 12 residues. Trimming at V came to 5 bases and at J to 4 bases, leaving 1 base not matched to a gene. Germline V gene lookup returns CDR1 SGHTA and CDR2 FQGTGA. CDR3 bases: TGTGCCAGCAGCCCAGGGGGCACTGAAGCTTTCTTT. Protein product: CASSPGGTEAFF.

CDR3 protein: CATLAGGLYEQYF. In DNA form, the CDR3 reads TGTGCCACTCTAGCGGGGGGCCTCTACGAGCAGTACTTC. This chain joins TRBV10-3 and TRBJ2-7, with 11 bases identical to TRBD2. The V gene end was trimmed by 10 bases and the J gene end by 3 bases; junction bases not matched to a gene: 5. The CDR3 has 13 residues. CDR1 is ENHRY, CDR2 SYGVKD, per germline.

The rearrangement joins TRBV27 to TRBJ1-1; tentatively, D is TRBD1 (6 bases). The length of the CDR3 is 14 residues. The V end lost 3 bases, the J end lost 3 bases, and 11 bases lay between the germline ends. Germline V gene data show CDR1 as MNHEY and CDR2 as SMNVEV (reference sequence). Written as DNA, the CDR3 is TGTGCCAGCAGTTTGGGGGCGAGGGACACTGAAGCTTTCTTT. The encoded protein is CASSLGARDTEAFF.